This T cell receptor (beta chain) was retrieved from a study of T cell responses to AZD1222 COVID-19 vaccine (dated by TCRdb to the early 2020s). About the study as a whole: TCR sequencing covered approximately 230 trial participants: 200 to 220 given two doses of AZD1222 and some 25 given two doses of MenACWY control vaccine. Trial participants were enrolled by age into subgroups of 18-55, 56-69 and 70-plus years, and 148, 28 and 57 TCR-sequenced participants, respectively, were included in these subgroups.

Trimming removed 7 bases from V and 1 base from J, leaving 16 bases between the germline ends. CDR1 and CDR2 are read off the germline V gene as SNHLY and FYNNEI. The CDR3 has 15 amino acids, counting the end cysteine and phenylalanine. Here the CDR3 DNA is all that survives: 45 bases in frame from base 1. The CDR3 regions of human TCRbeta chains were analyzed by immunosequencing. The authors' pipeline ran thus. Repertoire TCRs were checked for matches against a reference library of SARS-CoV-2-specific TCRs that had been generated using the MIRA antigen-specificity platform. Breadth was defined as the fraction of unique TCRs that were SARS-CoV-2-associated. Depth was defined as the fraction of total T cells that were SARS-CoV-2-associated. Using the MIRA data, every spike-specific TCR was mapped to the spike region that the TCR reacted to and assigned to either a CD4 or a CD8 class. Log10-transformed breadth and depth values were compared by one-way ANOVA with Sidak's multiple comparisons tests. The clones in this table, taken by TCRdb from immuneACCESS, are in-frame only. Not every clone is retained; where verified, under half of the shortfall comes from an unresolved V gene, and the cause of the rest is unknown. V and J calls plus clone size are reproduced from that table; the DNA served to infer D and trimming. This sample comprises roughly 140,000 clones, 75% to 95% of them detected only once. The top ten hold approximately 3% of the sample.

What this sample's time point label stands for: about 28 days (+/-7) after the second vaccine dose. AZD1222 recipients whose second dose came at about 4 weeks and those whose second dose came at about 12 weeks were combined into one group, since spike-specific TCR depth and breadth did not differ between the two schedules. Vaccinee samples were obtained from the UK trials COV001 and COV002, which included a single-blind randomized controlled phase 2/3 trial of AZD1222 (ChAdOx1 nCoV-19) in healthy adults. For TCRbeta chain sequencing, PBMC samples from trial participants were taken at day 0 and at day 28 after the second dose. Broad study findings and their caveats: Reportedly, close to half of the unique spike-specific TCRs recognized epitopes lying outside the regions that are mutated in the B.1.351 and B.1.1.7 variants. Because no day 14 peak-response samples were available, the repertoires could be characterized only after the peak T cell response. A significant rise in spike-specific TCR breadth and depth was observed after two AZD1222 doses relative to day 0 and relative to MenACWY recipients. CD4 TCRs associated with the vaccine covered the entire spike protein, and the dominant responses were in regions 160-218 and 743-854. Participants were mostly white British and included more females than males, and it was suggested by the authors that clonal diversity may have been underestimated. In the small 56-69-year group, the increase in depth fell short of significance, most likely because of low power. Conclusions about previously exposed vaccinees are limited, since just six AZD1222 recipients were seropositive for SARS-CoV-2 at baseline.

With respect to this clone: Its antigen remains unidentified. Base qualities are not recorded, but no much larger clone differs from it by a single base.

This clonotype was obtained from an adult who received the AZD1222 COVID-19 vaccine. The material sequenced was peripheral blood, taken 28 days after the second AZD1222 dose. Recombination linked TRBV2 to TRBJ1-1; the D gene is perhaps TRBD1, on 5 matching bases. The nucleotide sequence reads TGTGCCAGCATCCCCGAGGGCGACAGGAACACTGAAGCTTTCTTT. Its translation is CASIPEGDRNTEAFF.